This entry is about one TCR beta chain. Its antigen is still unknown. Base quality data are lacking; no much larger clone is found one base away. This specimen belongs to a study of shared clonotypes between healthy human individuals (dated by TCRdb to the early 2020s). Notes on the research overall: The cohort comprised two women and a few men aged 18 to 49 years. Per donor, leukapheresis produced somewhere between about 0.85 and 9.5 billion PBMCs. To estimate repertoire size and how much clonotypes are shared between individuals, the study performed deep sequencing of blood TCR repertoires from five healthy adults. Different laboratories and diverse techniques were used to prepare libraries and sequence TCR repertoires, to increase sequencing depth and limit assay-specific biases. For each donor, CD4 naive and CD4 memory were each run on three plates, CD8 naive on two plates, and CD8 memory on one plate.

CD8 naive samples consisted of CD45RO-negative cells that were positively selected for CCR7, yielding a CD45RA+CCR7+ population without TemRA cells. The donors were healthy, HIV-negative adults who had no recently reported acute infections or vaccinations. Only Caucasian adults living in Nashville, Tennessee, USA were represented among the donors. Blood was obtained by leukapheresis, after which PBMCs were separated by Ficoll-Histopaque density gradient centrifugation and cryopreserved in liquid nitrogen vapor phase. Purity and quantity of every magnetically sorted T cell population were checked by analytical flow cytometry. From each sorted fraction, genomic DNA was isolated and quantified by UV absorbance on a Nanodrop 2000c. Study-wide findings and limitations: Even with the large sequencing depth, rarefaction of the sorted-subset datasets indicated that sequencing was incomplete. Based on pairwise subsampling, the degree of clonotype sharing among donors was expected to be affected by sequencing depth. Compared with non-shared clonotypes, the clonotypes found in all four sorted-subset donors had higher generation probabilities. When several donors were compared, the shared fraction of clonotypes was about 5.2% for naive CD4, less than 4% for naive CD8, 2% to 2.5% for memory CD4, and 0.35% to 0.4% for memory CD8. Sampling was restricted to blood, and TCR repertoires in tissues likely differ from the TCR repertoires found in blood. Because the study included only a small number of donors, the genetic and exposure-history diversity represented was limited. Naive subsets generally had larger estimated clonotype richness than memory subsets did.

V loses 4 bases, J loses 7 bases, and the germline ends lie 16 bases apart. According to the germline V gene (reference sequence), CDR1 reads SEHNR and CDR2 reads FQNEAQ. The CDR3, cysteine through phenylalanine, is 15 amino acids long. Only the CDR3 part of the read is kept: 45 bases, read in frame from the first base. TCR CDR3 regions were amplified from genomic DNA by multiplex PCR using the deep immunoSEQ assay. Genomic DNA extracted from each cell subset was distributed evenly over all wells of several immunoSEQ 96-well plates, and each plate served as one replicate. Each replicate PCR for sorted subsets received about 220 ng genomic DNA, equal to tens of thousands of T cell genomes. Purified libraries were quantified with a Qubit 3.0 fluorometer, sized on a Bioanalyzer 2100, and re-quantified with the KAPA Library Quantification kit. A separate single-read 150-cycle Illumina NextSeq 550 flow cell was used to sequence each immunoSEQ 96-well plate. Per the authors' processing: The immunoSEQ output contained only junctional sequences without quality scores, so filtering could not match that applied to full-length reads. Sequences were annotated with PyIR, a Python wrapper for IgBLAST v1.9, and V/J genes and CDR3 were assigned using IMGT germline references. Any read was removed if the V/J assignment was weak (E-value above 1e-6), the CDR3 was missing, or the read contained stop codons, out-of-frame junctions, or ambiguous translated residues. A V3J clonotype was defined by an identical inferred V gene, J gene, and CDR3 amino acid sequence. The percentage overlap between two repertoires was calculated by dividing the number of shared unique clonotypes by the size of the smaller repertoire. RTK rarefaction, the Chao1 estimator, and Recon v2.1 estimates of unobserved clonotypes were used to assess repertoire richness. For all TCRbeta clonotypes obtained by the gDNA method from several donors, generation probabilities were computed with OLGA. This immuneACCESS table, as held by TCRdb, lists in-frame sequences with V and J called but not all clones. Of the missing ones, under half trace to an unresolved V gene in checked studies; the others have no known cause. D and trimming come from the DNA, and the V and J calls and clone size come from that table. This sample has millions of clones in its table, and roughly 94% of those were observed once. The top ten clonotypes cover 0.85% to 1.3% of the sample.

The chain couples TRBV7-9 to TRBJ1-4, and perhaps TRBD1 as D gene, on 5 matching bases. The sequenced sample consisted of naive CD8+ T cells sorted from blood. What the cell subset or site label conveys for this sample: CD45RA+CCR7+. The sequence came from a man aged 18 to 30 in good health. The CDR3 reads CASSSGGGLGEKLFF. Read as DNA, the sequence is TGTGCCAGCAGCTCTGGGGGAGGGTTAGGTGAAAAACTGTTTTTT.